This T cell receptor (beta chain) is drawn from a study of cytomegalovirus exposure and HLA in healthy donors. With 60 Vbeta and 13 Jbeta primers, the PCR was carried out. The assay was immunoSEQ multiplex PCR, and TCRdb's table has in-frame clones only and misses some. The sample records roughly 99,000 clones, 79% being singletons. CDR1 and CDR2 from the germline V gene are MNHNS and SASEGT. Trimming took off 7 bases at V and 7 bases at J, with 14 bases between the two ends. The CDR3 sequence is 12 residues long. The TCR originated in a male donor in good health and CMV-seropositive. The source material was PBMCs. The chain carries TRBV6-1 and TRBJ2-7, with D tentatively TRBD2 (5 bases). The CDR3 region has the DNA TGTGCCAGCACCTTCAATCGGGATGAGCAGTACTTC. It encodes CASTFNRDEQYF.